A selection of T cell receptor beta chains follows, all from one sample in a study of esophageal squamous cell carcinoma under preoperative chemotherapy. Via MiXCR, TCRdb re-called the PCR reads, giving one row per CDR3 protein. The repertoire holds around 9,000 distinct CDR3 sequences, with about 45% as singletons. Sample collection occurred from a patient given preoperative chemotherapy. The receptors were sampled from a human donor with esophageal squamous cell carcinoma. The donor label of this sample is uncertain. CDR3s include the opening cysteine and the closing phenylalanine or tryptophan. A D gene is named only where the DNA matches it firmly. Clone size appears in some rows only: once, few, many, or a class for an expanded clone.

NA TRBD2 TRBJ2-4 TRBV6-1 TGTGCCAGCAGCCGCTCCCAGGGGCGGGAGGCCAAAAATACTCAGTATTTC CASSRSQGREAKNTQYF
NA NA TRBJ2-7 TRBV6-1 TGTGCCAGCACGGAGGGCAAAGATACGCAGTACTTC CASTEGKDTQYF
NA TRBD2 TRBJ2-7 TRBV6-5 TGTGCCAGCAGTTCTCCCGGGACTAGCTCCTACAATGAGCAGTACTTC CASSSPGTSSYNEQYF
NA NA TRBJ2-3 TRBV6-1 TGTGCCAGCGCGGTTTTTGGGGGACGGGGCGAAGAGACCCAGTATTTC CASAVFGGRGEETQYF
NA NA TRBJ2-3 TRBV10-1 TGCGCCAGCGGGGGGTCTGGTGGCGGTGAGCCAGATACGCAGTATTTT CASGGSGGGEPDTQYF
few TRBD2 TRBJ2-1 TRBV12-3/TRBV12-4 TGTGCCAGCAGTTTAGCGGGACTAGCGGACTACAATGAGCAGTTCTTC CASSLAGLADYNEQFF
few TRBD2 TRBJ2-1 TRBV6-1 TGTGCCAGCAGTGAGGGACTAGCGATTCTTCCGGAGCAGTTCTTC CASSEGLAILPEQFF
NA NA TRBJ2-3 TRBV10-3 TGTGCGGGGCCGGGGGCGAAAGATACGCAGTATTTC CAGPGAKDTQYF
many NA TRBJ2-2 TRBV6-1 TGTGCCAGCGGCACGGCCGGGGAGCTGTTTTTT CASGTAGELFF
few TRBD2 TRBJ2-1 TRBV11-1 TGTGCCAGCAGCTTTTGGAGCGGGAGGGGCAATGAGCAGTTCTTC CASSFWSGRGNEQFF